These 25 T cell receptor beta chains share one sample of origin, sequenced in a study of T-cell reconstitution after alpha-beta-depleted transplantation in children. The library targeted TCRbeta and was prepared with unique molecular identifiers. TCRdb re-derived calls from the PCR reads in MiXCR, one entry per CDR3 protein. This table holds some 87,000 distinct CDR3 sequences, around 15% found once. The sequencing here drew on PBMCs, mostly from graft donor cells, taken 180 days after TCRalphabeta/CD19-depleted stem cell transplant. The source of these receptors is a male patient aged 2-9 years who had a stem cell transplant for acute lymphoblastic leukemia, so the T cells may come from the graft donor.

This chain links TRBV4-2 with TRBJ1-3; D is uncertain. V was clipped by 3 bases and J by 4 bases, with 10 bases between them. This CDR3 is 14 amino acids long. Germline V gives CDR1 LGHNA, CDR2 YNFKEQ. In DNA form, the CDR3 reads TGTGCCAGCAGCCAGTCAGAAAGCGGAAACACCATATATTTT. It codes for CASSQSESGNTIYF.

This clonotype was recorded a few times. This chain links TRBV27 with TRBJ2-3; perhaps TRBD2 as D (6 bases). The CDR3 contains 15 residues. V was clipped by 3 bases and J by 8 bases, with 18 bases between them. Germline-derived CDR1 and CDR2 are MNHEY and SMNVEV (reference sequence). The chain's CDR3 is CASSLFSGPLGTQYF. CDR3 nucleotide sequence: TGTGCCAGCAGTTTGTTTAGCGGCCCACTCGGTACGCAGTATTTT.

This clonotype was observed at least ten times. The chain links TRBV12-3 or TRBV12-4 to TRBJ1-4, with TRBD1 matching over 7 bases. The length of the CDR3 is 14 residues. J was trimmed by 6 bases and V by 7 bases; bases with no gene match: 8. This CDR3 is CASTLQGRDEKLFF. The CDR3 DNA is TGTGCCAGCACCCTACAGGGGAGGGATGAAAAACTGTTTTTT.

The J gene is TRBJ1-1, the V gene TRBV2; perhaps TRBD1 as D (6 bases). V was cut by 6 bases and J by 5 bases, with 16 bases left in between. CDR1 is SNHLY, CDR2 FYNNEI, per germline. The length of the CDR3 is 14 residues. CDR3 residues: CASRRGARGTEAFF. CDR3 sequence (DNA): TGTGCCAGCAGGAGGGGGGCGCGGGGGACTGAAGCTTTCTTT.

This clonotype came up a few times. V gene TRBV6-1 combines with J gene TRBJ1-2; 7 nucleotides line up with TRBD1. J gave up 1 base and V 5 bases, and 10 bases lay outside the gene matches. Per germline, CDR1 MNHNS and CDR2 SASEGT. The CDR3 spans 16 residues. The CDR3 reads CASSRSQGVHNYGYTF. The DNA for the CDR3 is TGTGCCAGCAGTCGATCTCAGGGGGTCCATAACTATGGCTACACCTTC.

The table lists this clonotype with a few counts. The chain uses TRBV7-8 and TRBJ2-5; D might be TRBD1 or TRBD2, each matching 5 bases. V was clipped by 3 bases and J by 2 bases, with 19 bases between them. Germline CDR1 is SGHVS and CDR2 is FQNEAQ. The CDR3 has 17 residues. The CDR3 reads CASSFGSPGRIQETQYF. The CDR3 DNA follows: TGTGCCAGCAGCTTTGGATCTCCGGGACGTATACAAGAGACCCAGTACTTC.

This clonotype was picked up a small number of times. The chain joins TRBV25-1 to TRBJ1-2, with a weak D call TRBD1 (5 bases). This CDR3 region has 14 residues. The germline V gene encodes CDR1 MGHDK and CDR2 SYGVNS. Trimming took 1 base from V and 4 from J, leaving 10 bases between them. CDR3 bases: TGTGCCAGCAGTGAATCGCCAGGGAGCTATGGCTACACCTTC. Protein: CASSESPGSYGYTF.

V and J are TRBV4-1 and TRBJ1-5, with D unclear. V lost 1 base and J 6 bases, leaving 4 bases between the germline ends. The CDR3 totals 12 residues. Germline CDR1 MGHRA, CDR2 YSYEKL. The CDR3 bases are TGCGCCAGCAGCCAAGGGGGTCAGCCCCAGCATTTT. Its protein is CASSQGGQPQHF.

This clonotype turned up a few times. This sequence joins TRBV5-5 and TRBJ2-3; D is unclear. Trimming pared 0 bases from V and 2 bases from J, leaving 4 bases between. The CDR3 totals 13 residues. Germline V gene sequence: CDR1 SGHKS, CDR2 YYEKEE (reference sequence). The CDR3 region is CASSLGTTDTQYF. In nucleotides, the CDR3 is TGTGCCAGCAGCTTGGGAACCACAGATACGCAGTATTTT. The full variable domain, completed using reference TRBV5-5 and TRBJ2-3, is DAGVTQSPTHLIKTRGQQVTLRCSPISGHKSVSWYQQVLGQGPQFIFQYYEKEERGRGNFPDRFSARQFPNYSSELNVNALLLGDSALYLCASSLGTTDTQYFGPGTRLTVL.

This chain connects TRBV7-2 to TRBJ2-5, with D perhaps matching TRBD1 (7 bases). The germline gives CDR1 SGHTA, CDR2 FQGNSA. There are 16 residues in the CDR3. Deletions cut 2 bases from V and 2 bases from J, with 15 bases between. The chain's CDR3 is CASSLMGGRGQETQYF. The CDR3 DNA reads TGTGCCAGCAGCTTAATGGGGGGCAGGGGGCAAGAGACCCAGTACTTC.

The chain is built from TRBV7-6 and TRBJ2-2; 12 nucleotides agree with TRBD1. The CDR3 spans 17 residues. CDR1 and CDR2 from the germline V gene are SGHVS and FNYEAQ. With 3 bases clipped from V and 7 bases from J, the junction kept 9 bases outside the gene matches. The CDR3: CASSFLPGTGGHGELFF. The CDR3 nucleotides read TGTGCCAGCAGCTTCCTCCCCGGGACAGGGGGCCACGGGGAGCTGTTTTTT.

This clonotype was detected a few times. The chain carries TRBV5-1 and TRBJ1-4, with 9 bases fitting TRBD1. This CDR3 is 16 amino acids long. Unmatched junction bases numbered 4, after V lost 0 bases and J lost 4 bases. CDR1 is SGHRS and CDR2 is YFSETQ in the germline V gene. The CDR3, as DNA: TGCGCCAGCAGCTTGGTGGGGACAGGGAATAATGAAAAACTGTTTTTT. Translation: CASSLVGTGNNEKLFF.

This clonotype showed up just a few times. J is TRBJ1-2 and V is TRBV5-1, with 10 positions matching TRBD1. This CDR3 spans 18 amino acids. Germline CDR1 and CDR2: SGHRS and YFSETQ. The trim removed 4 bases at V and 0 bases at J, leaving 12 bases unmatched. Written as DNA, the CDR3 is TGCGCCAGCAGCCCCGGGGACAGGGGATTGGGATCTAACTATGGCTACACCTTC. It yields the protein CASSPGDRGLGSNYGYTF.

Points on this clonotype: The junction departs from germline at one end; a sequencing error may be responsible. The V gene is TRBV12-3 or TRBV12-4, the J gene TRBJ1-1; D not resolved. CDR3 length: 13 residues. The CDR3 sequence: CASSHIVGTGAFF. CDR3 bases: TGTGCCAGCAGCCATATAGTTGGCACTGGAGCTTTCTTT.

This chain links TRBV21-1 with TRBJ2-7; the D segment call TRBD1 is taken from the table without a DNA check. TRBV21-1 is a known pseudogene. The CDR3 covers 12 residues. The CDR3 spells CAGGGNYYEQYF. In nucleotides, the CDR3 is TGTGCCGGGGGGGGGAACTACTACGAGCAGTACTTC.

This clonotype was observed a few times. For the CDR3, the DNA is TGTGCCAGCACTCTGGGGGGCCAGGCCGCCCACTACGAGCAGTACTTC. The encoded protein is CASTLGGQAAHYEQYF. V and J are TRBV2 and TRBJ2-7; D possibly matches TRBD1 or TRBD2 (6 bases each). V gave up 7 bases and J gave up 3 bases, with 22 bases separating them. The CDR3 runs 16 residues. Germline lookup yields CDR1 SNHLY and CDR2 FYNNEI.

CDR3 DNA sequence: TGTGCCAGCAGCTTAGTGGGGATCGACACTGAAGCTTTCTTT. It encodes CASSLVGIDTEAFF. V is TRBV7-9 and J is TRBJ1-1; D is ambiguous. V was cut by 1 base and J by 3 bases, with 9 bases left in between. Germline assignment: CDR1 SEHNR and CDR2 FQNEAQ (reference sequence). The CDR3 sequence is 14 residues long.

This clonotype was detected a few times. The chain joins TRBV3-1 to TRBJ1-2, with unresolved D. CDR3 length: 14 residues. Germline V CDR1 and CDR2: LGHDT, YNNKEL (reference sequence). V lost 1 base, J lost 4 bases, and 10 bases lay in between. CDR3 in DNA: TGTGCCAGCAGCCAAGGCACAGAAATCTATGGCTACACCTTC. Translating it yields CASSQGTEIYGYTF. Together with reference TRBV3-1 and TRBJ1-2, the CDR3 gives the full variable domain: DTAVSQTPKYLVTQMGNDKSIKCEQNLGHDTMYWYKQDSKKFLKIMFSYNNKELIINETVPNRFSPKSPDKAHLNLHINSLELGDSAVYFCASSQGTEIYGYTFGSGTRLTVV.

The sample holds a few counts of this clonotype. This sequence joins TRBV5-1 and TRBJ2-7, with D possibly matching TRBD1 (5 bases). V was pared by 5 bases and J by 2 bases, with 14 bases between. Looked up from germline, CDR1 is SGHRS and CDR2 is YFSETQ. The CDR3 runs to 14 residues. The chain's CDR3 is CASRRTSEAYEQYF. As DNA, the CDR3 is TGCGCCAGCAGGCGGACAAGTGAGGCCTACGAGCAGTACTTC.

This clonotype was seen only a few times. V is TRBV20-1 and J is TRBJ1-5; D is undetermined. The V gene's germline CDR1 is DFQATT and CDR2 SNEGSKA (reference sequence). V was trimmed by 1 base and J by 5 bases, leaving 6 bases between them. The length of the CDR3 is 12 residues. CDR3 region: CSARVGDQPQHF. The CDR3 DNA reads TGCAGTGCTAGAGTCGGGGATCAGCCCCAGCATTTT.

The V and J genes are TRBV5-1 and TRBJ1-1; D not certain. This CDR3 spans 13 amino acids. From germline, CDR1 is SGHRS and CDR2 YFSETQ. Trimming took off 0 bases at V and 1 base at J, with 4 bases between the two ends. The CDR3 is CASSLGKNTEAFF. The DNA of the CDR3 is TGCGCCAGCAGCTTGGGGAAGAACACTGAAGCTTTCTTT.

The V and J genes are TRBV7-2 and TRBJ1-1; possible D gene TRBD1, 5 bases. CDR3 length: 13 residues. V gave up 1 base and J gave up 4 bases, with 7 bases separating them. The germline gives CDR1 SGHTA, CDR2 FQGNSA. The CDR3 DNA reads TGTGCCAGCAGCTTAGGACAGACCACTGAAGCTTTCTTT. Its translation: CASSLGQTTEAFF.

The chain joins TRBV6-2 or TRBV6-3 to TRBJ2-1, with 9 bases matching TRBD1. Germline V gives CDR1 MNHEY, CDR2 SVGEGT. V dropped 3 bases and J dropped 14; count of bases not matched to a gene: 8. This CDR3 spans 13 amino acids. This CDR3 is CASSYSPGTGKFF. In nucleotides, the CDR3 is TGTGCCAGCAGTTATTCTCCCGGGACAGGGAAGTTCTTC.

The rearrangement uses TRBV9 and TRBJ2-4; D may be TRBD1 or TRBD2 (5 bases each). Germline CDR1 reads SGDLS; CDR2 reads YYNGEE. CDR3 length: 14 residues. The germline V and J ends were trimmed by 3 bases and 8 bases, with 15 bases remaining between them. Here the CDR3 DNA reads TGTGCCAGCAGCGCCGGGGACCCCAGGGACATTCAGTACTTC. Protein: CASSAGDPRDIQYF.

In its sample, this clonotype was seen a few times. The DNA of the CDR3 is TGTGCCACTGCAGGGGCGAGCGAGCAGTACTTC. Its protein product is CATAGASEQYF. The chain carries TRBV7-9 and TRBJ2-7; a weak D match, TRBD1 (6 bases). This CDR3 has 11 residues. Deletions cut 10 bases from V and 6 bases from J, with 13 bases between. Germline V lookup: CDR1 SEHNR, CDR2 FQNEAQ (reference sequence).